This entry lists 27 T cell receptor beta chains sequenced from one sample in a study of T cells in Graves' hyperthyroidism and ophthalmopathy. There were TCR beta CDR3 regions amplified from RNA transcripts. The TCR CDR3 was amplified in a first-round RT-PCR using the HTBI primer set. TCRdb re-analysed the multiplex PCR reads in MiXCR, keeping a single row per CDR3 protein. Of hundreds of thousands of distinct CDR3 sequences in the sample, approximately 14% are singletons; the top ten hold roughly 13%. Sequenced material: blood. These receptor sequences come from a woman between 18 and 29 years old with Graves' hyperthyroidism.

This rearrangement joins TRBV10-3 to TRBJ2-2; 7 positions agree with TRBD1. CDR3 length: 14 amino acids. J lost 6 bases, V lost 3 bases, and 4 bases had no gene match. Looked up from germline, CDR1 is ENHRY and CDR2 is SYGVKD. The CDR3 nucleotides read TGTGCCATCAGTGAACGACAGGGTCCCGGGGAGCTGTTTTTT. Its translation: CAISERQGPGELFF.

The sample holds a few counts of this clonotype. This rearrangement joins TRBV4-2 to TRBJ2-3; D is unclear. The V gene lost 2 bases and the J gene lost 5 bases, with 8 bases spanning the gap. The CDR3 sequence is 13 residues long. CDR1 is LGHNA, CDR2 YNFKEQ, per germline. CDR3 sequence reads: CASSQYFRDTQYF. CDR3 bases: TGTGCCAGCAGCCAATATTTTAGAGATACGCAGTATTTT.

This clonotype has ten or more counts. The gene calls are TRBV15 and TRBJ1-1; D unresolved. The CDR3 sequence is 14 residues long. V lost 0 bases to trimming and J lost 1 base, with 6 bases between them. Germline CDR1 reads LNHNV; CDR2 reads YYDKDF (reference sequence). The CDR3 nucleotides read TGTGCCACCAGCAGAGATATTTGGAACACTGAAGCTTTCTTT. Protein product: CATSRDIWNTEAFF.

This clonotype showed up just a few times. The CDR3 loop is CASSSYYGYTF. The CDR3 DNA follows: TGTGCCAGCAGTTCCTACTATGGCTACACCTTC. The rearrangement links TRBV28 to TRBJ1-2; D gene unclear. Trimming left V 4 bases short and J 3 bases short, with 3 bases between. CDR1 and CDR2 (germline): MDHEN, SYDVKM. The CDR3 runs to 11 residues.

V and J are TRBV2 and TRBJ2-2; 9 positions match TRBD2. Germline CDR1 is SNHLY and CDR2 is FYNNEI. This CDR3 has 16 residues. With V trimmed by 4 bases and J by 7 bases, 10 bases remained unmatched. The DNA for the CDR3 is TGTGCCAGCAGTGCCGGGACTAGCTCATTACACGGGGAGCTGTTTTTT. This sequence encodes CASSAGTSSLHGELFF.

This clonotype turned up a few times. This rearrangement joins TRBV7-3 to TRBJ1-1; D unclear. The CDR3 length is 14 residues. In germline, CDR1 is SGHTA, CDR2 FQGTGA. Trimming left V 0 bases short and J 4 bases short, with 9 bases between. The CDR3 DNA sequence: TGTGCCAGCAGCTTAACGACATTTAGCACTGAAGCTTTCTTT. This encodes CASSLTTFSTEAFF.

This clonotype was counted ten times or more. The chain is built from TRBV2 and TRBJ2-7, with D possibly being TRBD2 (5 bases). This CDR3 is 13 amino acids long. In germline, CDR1 is SNHLY, CDR2 FYNNEI. V lost 3 bases and J lost 7, with 13 bases in between. CDR3 amino acids: CASSDEGSGEQYF. CDR3 in DNA: TGTGCCAGCAGTGATGAGGGTTCGGGGGAGCAGTACTTC.

Ten or more counts support this clonotype. The chain carries TRBV7-2 and TRBJ1-2, with D possibly being TRBD1 (6 bases). The CDR3 is 15 amino acids. Trimming took off 5 bases at V and 4 bases at J, with 17 bases between the two ends. Germline V CDR1 and CDR2: SGHTA, FQGNSA. This CDR3 reads CASSLRTENVYGYTF. The CDR3 DNA is TGTGCCAGCAGCCTGAGGACAGAAAACGTCTATGGCTACACCTTC.

Turning to this clonotype: Mismatch with germline at one junction end may stem from a read error. The rearrangement uses TRBV7-6 and TRBJ2-3; a weak D match, TRBD2 (6 bases). This CDR3 region has 16 residues. CDR1 is SGHVS and CDR2 is FNYEAQ in the germline V gene. This CDR3 is CASSESARGPTDTHYF. The CDR3 nucleotides are TGTGCCAGCAGCGAAAGTGCGCGGGGACCCACAGATACGCATTATTTT. The full variable domain, its missing parts supplied by reference TRBV7-6 and TRBJ2-3, is GAGVSQSPRYKVTKRGQDVALRCDPISGHVSLYWYRQALGQGPEFLTYFNYEAQQDKSGLPNDRFSAERPEGSISTLTIQRTEQRDSAMYRCASSESARGPTDTHYFGPGTRLTVL.

The genes are TRBV9 and TRBJ2-1; 9 bases map to TRBD1. This CDR3 has 17 residues. Germline CDR1 reads SGDLS; CDR2 reads YYNGEE. Losses at the gene ends were 0 bases for V and 7 bases for J; bases not matched to a gene: 11. The chain's CDR3 is CASSVGGTGFLENEQFF. The CDR3 region has the DNA TGTGCCAGCAGCGTAGGGGGGACAGGGTTTCTGGAAAATGAGCAGTTCTTC.

In this sample, this clonotype turned up many times. The V gene is TRBV20-1, the J gene TRBJ2-7; 7 nucleotides match TRBD2. This CDR3 spans 15 amino acids. The germline CDR1 and CDR2 sequences are DFQATT and SNEGSKA (reference sequence). V was pared by 4 bases and J by 6 bases, with 15 bases of the junction left unmatched. The chain's CDR3 is CSATRGGSGLGEQYF. For the CDR3, the DNA is TGCAGTGCTACCCGTGGGGGTAGCGGGTTAGGCGAGCAGTACTTC.

This clonotype has ten or more counts. This rearrangement joins TRBV18 to TRBJ2-2; maybe TRBD2 (5 bases). Per the germline V gene, CDR1 is KGHSH and CDR2 is LQKENI. The length of the CDR3 is 17 residues. Trimming left V 4 bases short and J 3 bases short, with 18 bases between. The CDR3 DNA follows: TGTGCCAGCTCACTCCTTCCGTTTGGGAGCGACACCGGGGAGCTGTTTTTT. As protein: CASSLLPFGSDTGELFF.

In its sample, this clonotype was seen a few times. The chain joins TRBV28 to TRBJ2-3, with 9 positions matching TRBD1. The V segment lost 5 bases and the J segment 6 bases; nucleotides outside the gene matches: 9. This CDR3 is built from 15 residues. The germline V gene has CDR1 MDHEN and CDR2 SYDVKM. DNA of the CDR3: TGTGCCAGCAGTCCTCGGGACAGGGTCAAGGATACGCAGTATTTT. Its translation is CASSPRDRVKDTQYF.

The chain carries TRBV5-1 and TRBJ2-7, with TRBD2 matching over 7 bases. The CDR3 length is 15 residues. Trimming took 0 bases from V and 3 from J; bases not matched to a gene: 6. CDR1 and CDR2 (germline): SGHRS, YFSETQ. CDR3 DNA: TGCGCCAGCAGCTTGGAGGCCGGGGGGAGCTACGAGCAGTACTTC. Amino acid sequence: CASSLEAGGSYEQYF.

The chain employs TRBV2 and TRBJ2-2; D possibly corresponds to TRBD1 (6 bases). With 3 bases removed from V and 0 bases from J, the gap between germline ends came to 8 bases. CDR3 length: 15 amino acids. Germline V lookup: CDR1 SNHLY, CDR2 FYNNEI. The CDR3 sequence is CASSEWGPNTGELFF. CDR3 nucleotide sequence: TGTGCCAGCAGTGAGTGGGGGCCGAACACCGGGGAGCTGTTTTTT.

About this clonotype itself: A clone one base away is much larger, so this may be a read error. Given the absence of the conserved phenylalanine or tryptophan at the CDR3 end, a read error is likely. Here the CDR3 reads CSATRRESPLHL. The CDR3 DNA is TGCAGTGCTACCCGGAGGGAATCACCCCTCCACCTT. The chain is built from TRBV20-1 and TRBJ1-6; D is ambiguous. The CDR3 extends over 12 amino acids. Germline loops: CDR1 DFQATT, CDR2 SNEGSKA (reference sequence). V lost 4 bases to trimming and J lost 10 bases, with 11 bases between them.

The sample holds many counts of this clonotype. The chain carries TRBV5-1 and TRBJ2-1; TRBD2 agrees at 7 bases. V lost 4 bases, J lost 4 bases, and 8 bases stayed unmatched. The CDR3 loop spans 15 amino acids. From germline, CDR1 is SGHRS and CDR2 YFSETQ. The CDR3 DNA follows: TGCGCCAGCAGCCCGGGAGCGGGAAGATACAATGAGCAGTTCTTC. It translates to CASSPGAGRYNEQFF.

In this sample, this clonotype turned up many times. A much larger clone is a single base away; this may be a read error. This rearrangement joins TRBV7-2 to TRBJ2-5; D is uncertain. V was cut by 4 bases and J by 3 bases, with 3 bases left in between. There are 11 residues in the CDR3. CDR1 and CDR2 (germline): SGHTA, FQGNSA. CDR3 amino acids: CASSYKETQYF. CDR3 nucleotides: TGTGCCAGCAGCTACAAAGAGACCCAGTACTTC.

With regard to this clonotype: This may be a read error, as it is one base from a much larger clone. The J gene is TRBJ2-3, the V gene TRBV6-1; D remains unclear. The CDR3 spans 13 residues. Trimming pared 3 bases from V and 2 bases from J, leaving 6 bases between. The V gene's germline CDR1 is MNHNS and CDR2 SASEGT. The chain's CDR3 is CASSDRFTDTQYF. As DNA, the CDR3 is TGTGCCAGCAGTGACAGGTTCACAGATACGCAGTATTTT.

V and J are TRBV6-2 or TRBV6-3 and TRBJ2-3, with D maybe TRBD2 (6 bases). The CDR3 has 17 residues. V was pared by 4 bases and J by 0 bases, with 17 bases between. Germline V gives CDR1 MNHEY, CDR2 SVGEGT. The CDR3: CASSFPRDGTSTDTQYF. The CDR3, as DNA: TGTGCCAGCAGTTTCCCTAGGGACGGGACTAGCACAGATACGCAGTATTTT.

This clonotype has a count of ten or more. The chain combines TRBV15 with TRBJ1-5, with 7 positions matching TRBD1. Germline CDR1 is LNHNV and CDR2 is YYDKDF (reference sequence). This CDR3 comprises 19 residues. Unmatched junction bases numbered 18, after V lost 7 bases and J lost 0 bases. CDR3 DNA: TGTGCCACCATCCGCCCTGGGGGTCGACAGGGAAATAGCAATCAGCCCCAGCATTTT. It encodes CATIRPGGRQGNSNQPQHF.

In this sample, this clonotype turned up many times. This chain links TRBV2 with TRBJ1-1; D may be TRBD1 (5 bases). V lost 5 bases and J lost 7, with 14 bases in between. CDR1 is SNHLY, CDR2 FYNNEI, per germline. There are 13 residues in the CDR3. For the CDR3, the DNA is TGTGCCAGCAGTAACACGGGGGATAGTGAAGCTTTCTTT. It specifies CASSNTGDSEAFF.

Only a few counts were recorded for this clonotype. The rearrangement links TRBV20-1 to TRBJ2-1; 11 bases fit TRBD2. CDR3 size: 14 residues. V was pared by 5 bases and J by 7 bases, with 7 bases of the junction left unmatched. The germline V gene has CDR1 DFQATT and CDR2 SNEGSKA (reference sequence). In DNA, the CDR3 is TGCAGTGCTGTAGCGGGAGGGCCGACGAATGAGCAGTTCTTC. Residues: CSAVAGGPTNEQFF.

This clonotype was counted ten times or more. The rearrangement uses TRBV28 and TRBJ2-5, with 11 bases fitting TRBD2. The CDR3 length is 16 residues. J was trimmed by 3 bases and V by 6 bases; bases with no gene match: 9. Germline V gene lookup returns CDR1 MDHEN and CDR2 SYDVKM. The CDR3 sequence: CASRKSLAGEEETQYF. The CDR3 nucleotides read TGTGCCAGCAGGAAATCACTAGCGGGGGAGGAAGAGACCCAGTACTTC.

The chain carries TRBV5-6 and TRBJ2-1, with TRBD2 identical over 8 bases. V lost 4 bases to trimming and J lost 3 bases; unmatched junction nucleotides: 9. CDR1 and CDR2 (germline): SGHDT, YYEEEE. The CDR3 is 16 amino acids. CDR3: CASSVELSGVYNEQFF. The CDR3 DNA follows: TGTGCCAGCAGCGTTGAACTTAGCGGGGTCTACAATGAGCAGTTCTTC.

The CDR3 spells CASSYSRSTGQSYHF. CDR3 in DNA: TGTGCCAGCAGTTACTCGAGATCGACAGGCCAATCTTACCACTTT. J is TRBJ1-6 and V is TRBV6-2 or TRBV6-3; a possible D gene is TRBD1 (6 bases). CDR3 length: 15 residues. Germline CDR1 and CDR2: MNHEY and SVGEGT. Trimming removed 0 bases at V and 18 bases at J, with 21 bases between.

This clonotype was found many times. CDR3 in DNA: TGTGCCAGCAGTTTTCGGGACAGGGGGTACAATGAGCAGTTCTTC. Protein sequence: CASSFRDRGYNEQFF. The chain combines TRBV6-9 with TRBJ2-1; 11 nucleotides line up with TRBD1. Germline V CDR1 and CDR2: MNHGY, SVAAGI. The V and J ends lost 4 bases and 4 bases, in that order; junction bases with no gene match: 3. The CDR3 has 15 amino acids.